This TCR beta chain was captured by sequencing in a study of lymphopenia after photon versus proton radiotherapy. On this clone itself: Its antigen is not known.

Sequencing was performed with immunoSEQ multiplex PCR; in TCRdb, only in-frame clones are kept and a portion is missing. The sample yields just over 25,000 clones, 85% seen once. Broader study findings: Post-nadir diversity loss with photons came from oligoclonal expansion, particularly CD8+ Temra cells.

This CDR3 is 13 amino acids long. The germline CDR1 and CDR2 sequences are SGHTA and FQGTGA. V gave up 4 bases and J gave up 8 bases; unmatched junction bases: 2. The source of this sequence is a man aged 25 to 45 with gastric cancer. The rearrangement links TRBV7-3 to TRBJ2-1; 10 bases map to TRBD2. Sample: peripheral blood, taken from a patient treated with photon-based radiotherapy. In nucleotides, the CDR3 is TGTGCCAGCAGCTCCGGGACTAGCGATGAGCAGTTCTTC. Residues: CASSSGTSDEQFF. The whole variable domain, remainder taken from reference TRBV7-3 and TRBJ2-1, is GAGVSQTPSNKVTEKGKYVELRCDPISGHTALYWYRQSLGQGPEFLIYFQGTGAADDSGLPNDRFFAVRPEGSVSTLKIQRTERGDSAVYLCASSSGTSDEQFFGPGTRLTVL.